This T cell receptor beta chain was profiled in a study of blood T cell repertoires in COVID-19. Study in general: Acute and convalescent COVID-19 samples came from the United States, Italy and Spain.

This clone was detected only a few times. The length of the CDR3 is 13 residues. Germline V gene sequence: CDR1 SGHRS, CDR2 YFSETQ. V lost 4 bases and J lost 6, with 13 bases in between. Using immunoSEQ multiplex PCR, the repertoire was profiled, and TCRdb retains in-frame clones only, with some absent. Here the sample spans some 180,000 clones, 89% being singletons. The clonotype was recovered from a middle-aged man with acute or convalescent COVID-19. What was sequenced was peripheral blood. This sequence joins TRBV5-1 and TRBJ1-2, with D tentatively TRBD1 (6 bases). CDR3 loop: CASSPGRGDGYTF. As DNA, the CDR3 is TGCGCCAGCAGCCCGGGCAGGGGAGATGGCTACACCTTC. Full variable domain (outside the CDR3, taken from reference TRBV5-1 and TRBJ1-2): KAGVTQTPRYLIKTRGQQVTLSCSPISGHRSVSWYQQTPGQGLQFLFEYFSETQRNKGNFPGRFSGRQFSNSRSEMNVSTLELGDSALYLCASSPGRGDGYTFGSGTRLTVV.